These 23 T cell receptor beta chains were sequenced from one sample in a study of CD4 T cells in relation to SARS-CoV-2 and coronaviruses. Sequenced by immunoSEQ multiplex PCR; TCRdb stores in-frame clones only, minus some. The sample holds tens of thousands of clones, 70% to 90% seen once. Sample: memory CD4+ T cells from PBMCs. Every receptor here comes from an adult with COVID-19.

The CDR3: CASSESRVTDTQYF. The CDR3 DNA reads TGTGCCAGCAGTGAGAGTAGGGTCACAGATACGCAGTATTTT. The chain carries TRBV6-4 and TRBJ2-3; D is undetermined. CDR1 MRHNA and CDR2 SNTAGT come from the germline V gene. The ends were cut back, 3 bases at V and 2 bases at J, with 9 bases in the middle. CDR3 size: 14 residues.

The rearrangement links TRBV10-3 to TRBJ2-7; D not resolved. Germline CDR1 reads ENHRY; CDR2 reads SYGVKD. Trimming shortened V by 5 bases and J by 0 bases, and 5 bases separated the two germline ends. The CDR3 consists of 12 residues. The CDR3 here is CAISRSSYEQYF. The CDR3 nucleotides read TGTGCCATCAGTCGGAGCTCCTACGAGCAGTACTTC.

The chain joins TRBV28 to TRBJ2-2; D possibly matches TRBD1 or TRBD2 (7 bases each). With 4 bases removed from V and 7 bases from J, the gap between germline ends came to 16 bases. The CDR3 spans 15 residues. Looked up from germline, CDR1 is MDHEN and CDR2 is SYDVKM. CDR3 sequence reads: CASSSQGGSGGELFF. The CDR3 nucleotides read TGTGCCAGCAGTTCCCAGGGGGGGAGTGGCGGGGAGCTGTTTTTT. Drawing the rest from reference TRBV28 and TRBJ2-2, the complete variable domain is DVKVTQSSRYLVKRTGEKVFLECVQDMDHENMFWYRQDPGLGLRLIYFSYDVKMKEKGDIPEGYSVSREKKERFSLILESASTNQTSMYLCASSSQGGSGGELFFGEGSRLTVL.

The chain combines TRBV30 with TRBJ2-1; D possibly corresponds to TRBD1 (6 bases). Deletions cut 2 bases from V and 7 bases from J, with 12 bases between. The CDR3 length is 13 residues. CDR1 and CDR2 from the germline V gene are GTSNPN and SVGIG (reference sequence). Here the CDR3 DNA reads TGTGCCTGGAGTATTGGGCAGGGGAATGAGCAGTTCTTC. Its protein product is CAWSIGQGNEQFF.

The chain links TRBV29-1 to TRBJ2-3; 10 bases fit TRBD2. This CDR3 comprises 14 residues. Germline values: CDR1 SQVTM, CDR2 ANQGSEA. Trimming took 6 bases from V and 2 from J; bases not matched to a gene: 5. The CDR3 nucleotides are TGCAGCGTGAAGCGGGAGGGGGCCACAGATACGCAGTATTTT. This gives the protein CSVKREGATDTQYF.

Remarks on this clone: One end of the junction fails to match germline, which may point to a read error. This sequence joins TRBV18 and TRBJ1-1; the D gene is possibly TRBD1 (6 bases). Per the germline V gene, CDR1 is KGHSH and CDR2 is LQKENI. The CDR3 runs 15 residues. The CDR3 loop reads CASSLQGKGNAEAFF. The CDR3 DNA follows: TGTGCCAGCTCACTTCAGGGGAAAGGGAACGCTGAAGCTTTCTTT.

The chain employs TRBV6-5 and TRBJ1-1, with TRBD1 identical over 11 bases. This CDR3 region has 14 residues. Trimming cost V 7 bases and J 1 base; bases outside gene matches: 2. In germline, CDR1 is MNHEY, CDR2 SVGAGI. The CDR3 DNA sequence: TGTGCCAGCACCGGGACAGGGGGGAACACTGAAGCTTTCTTT. It translates to CASTGTGGNTEAFF.

This clone is categorized as medium-sized (0.01 to 0.1%). The chain has TRBV14 and TRBJ2-5, with D hard to call. Trimming pared 1 base from V and 0 bases from J, leaving 6 bases between. The germline V gene has CDR1 SGHDN and CDR2 FVKESK. CDR3 length: 14 residues. The CDR3 DNA reads as TGTGCCAGCAGCCAAGCAACGTACCAAGAGACCCAGTACTTC. It yields the protein CASSQATYQETQYF.

The chain employs TRBV4-3 and TRBJ1-4, with D perhaps TRBD1 (5 bases). The CDR3 has 17 amino acids. Germline CDR1 and CDR2: LGHNA and YSLEER. Trimming took off 0 bases at V and 8 bases at J, with 19 bases between the two ends. For the CDR3, the DNA is TGCGCCAGCAGCCAAGATTACGTTGGAGGGGAGAGAGAAAAACTGTTTTTT. This gives the protein CASSQDYVGGEREKLFF.

V and J are TRBV28 and TRBJ2-3, with 14 bases aligning to TRBD2. CDR3 length equals 17 residues. The junction had 9 bases not matched to a gene; V was cut back by 4 bases and J by 6 bases. CDR1 and CDR2 (germline): MDHEN, SYDVKM. CDR3 in DNA: TGTGCCAGCAGTTGGGGACTAGCGGGAGACGGCGGCGATACGCAGTATTTT. This codes for CASSWGLAGDGGDTQYF.

This clone appeared a few times. The chain has TRBV3-1 (or the pseudogene TRBV3-2) and TRBJ2-2; 10 bases fit TRBD2. The CDR3 is 16 amino acids. With 5 bases clipped from V and 3 bases from J, the junction kept 6 bases outside the gene matches. Germline lookup yields CDR1 LGHDT and CDR2 YNNKEL (reference sequence). The chain's CDR3 is CASSSRTSGYTGELFF. The CDR3 nucleotides are TGTGCCAGCAGCTCCAGGACTAGCGGCTACACCGGGGAGCTGTTTTTT.

The rearrangement joins TRBV18 to TRBJ2-2; D ambiguous. Germline-derived CDR1 and CDR2 are KGHSH and LQKENI. Trimming took 3 bases from V and 0 from J, leaving 11 bases between them. This CDR3 comprises 16 residues. The CDR3 DNA follows: TGTGCCAGCTCACCTGGACGTATCGCGAACACCGGGGAGCTGTTTTTT. It specifies CASSPGRIANTGELFF. Drawing the rest from reference TRBV18 and TRBJ2-2, the complete variable domain is NAGVMQNPRHLVRRRGQEARLRCSPMKGHSHVYWYRQLPEEGLKFMVYLQKENIIDESGMPKERFSAEFPKEGPSILRIQQVVRGDSAAYFCASSPGRIANTGELFFGEGSRLTVL.

The rearrangement uses TRBV19 and TRBJ1-5; TRBD1 aligns across 12 bases. V lost 10 bases to trimming and J lost 0 bases; unmatched junction nucleotides: 10. The CDR3 is 17 amino acids. From germline, CDR1 is LNHDA and CDR2 SQIVND (reference sequence). The CDR3 spells CATPQGQGAYSNQPQHF. CDR3 nucleotide sequence: TGTGCCACCCCCCAGGGACAGGGGGCTTATAGCAATCAGCCCCAGCATTTT.

V usage is TRBV27 and J usage is TRBJ1-4; 7 bases match TRBD1. The CDR3 sequence is 16 residues long. The germline gives CDR1 MNHEY, CDR2 SMNVEV (reference sequence). V was clipped by 4 bases and J by 3 bases; unmatched bases: 8. The CDR3, as DNA: TGTGCCAGCAGTTCCCTCGACAGGGTAGCTAATGAAAAACTGTTTTTT. Translating it yields CASSSLDRVANEKLFF.

A remark on this clone: The junction does not match germline at one end; this may be a read error. This chain joins TRBV6-5 and TRBJ2-3; D may be TRBD1 (5 bases). CDR3 size: 11 residues. The V gene's germline CDR1 is MNHEY and CDR2 SVGAGI. The CDR3 nucleotides are TGTGCCACCAGCGCAGGGCTTTCCTATTTTTTT. As protein: CATSAGLSYFF.

The chain couples TRBV2 to TRBJ2-7; maybe TRBD1 (6 bases). The V gene's germline CDR1 is SNHLY and CDR2 FYNNEI. V lost 2 bases and J lost 3, with 11 bases in between. The CDR3 spans 14 residues. The CDR3 here is CASSERDRIYEQYF. DNA for the CDR3: TGTGCCAGCAGTGAACGCGACAGGATCTACGAGCAGTACTTC.

The V and J genes are TRBV28 and TRBJ1-1; no definite D call. Germline V gives CDR1 MDHEN, CDR2 SYDVKM. The CDR3 extends over 13 amino acids. The ends were cut back, 5 bases at V and 4 bases at J, with 11 bases in the middle. The CDR3 here is CASSPRVLTEAFF. CDR3 in DNA: TGTGCCAGCAGTCCTCGGGTACTCACTGAAGCTTTCTTT.

CDR3 DNA: TGTGCCAGCAAGCCGGGACATCAAGAGACCCAGTACTTC. It yields the protein CASKPGHQETQYF. The J gene is TRBJ2-5, the V gene TRBV19; D perhaps matches TRBD1 (6 bases). CDR1 is LNHDA, CDR2 SQIVND, per germline (reference sequence). The CDR3 covers 13 residues. V was clipped by 9 bases and J by 2 bases, with 13 bases between them.

V usage is TRBV24-1 and J usage is TRBJ2-3; tentatively, D is TRBD1 (5 bases). CDR3 length equals 18 residues. Per germline, CDR1 KGHDR and CDR2 SFDVKD. V lost 4 bases and J lost 0, with 19 bases in between. The CDR3 region has the DNA TGTGCCACCAGTGACTCCGGCGACAGCGCCCTAAGCACAGATACGCAGTATTTT. Its translation: CATSDSGDSALSTDTQYF.

This chain joins TRBV19 and TRBJ1-2; no clear D. This CDR3 has 13 amino acids. CDR1 and CDR2 from the germline V gene are LNHDA and SQIVND (reference sequence). The germline V and J ends were trimmed by 6 bases and 6 bases, with 14 bases remaining between them. CDR3 bases: TGTGCCAGTAGAGAACAGCTTTTGGATGGCTACACCTTC. Protein sequence: CASREQLLDGYTF.

J is TRBJ1-6 and V is TRBV5-8, with 8 bases identical to TRBD1. Germline values: CDR1 SGHTS, CDR2 YDEGEE. The ends lost 4 bases at V and 10 bases at J; junction bases unmatched: 13. This CDR3 spans 16 amino acids. CDR3 protein: CASSRTGKGPESPLHF. In DNA form, the CDR3 reads TGTGCCAGCAGCCGGACAGGGAAGGGACCCGAATCACCCCTCCACTTT.

J is TRBJ2-5 and V is TRBV18, with TRBD2 matching 8 bases. J was trimmed by 2 bases and V by 4 bases; bases with no gene match: 3. The CDR3 has 14 amino acids. Per germline, CDR1 KGHSH and CDR2 LQKENI. The CDR3 reads CASSRPSGQETQYF. CDR3 nucleotide sequence: TGTGCCAGCTCACGCCCTAGCGGGCAAGAGACCCAGTACTTC.

The chain uses TRBV6-6 and TRBJ1-5; 10 bases map to TRBD1. The germline V gene has CDR1 MNHNY and CDR2 SVGAGI (reference sequence). The V and J ends lost 7 bases and 3 bases, in that order; junction bases with no gene match: 3. The CDR3 sequence is 14 residues long. CDR3 region: CASTTGGNNQPQHF. The CDR3, as DNA: TGTGCCAGCACGACAGGGGGCAACAATCAGCCCCAGCATTTT.